This T cell receptor beta chain was documented in a study of response to subunit inactivated influenza vaccine. Findings and limits, study-wide: Only a handful of new T cells, the authors suggested, are recruited with each seasonal influenza vaccination.

One entry per CDR3 protein results from TCRdb running MiXCR on the RT-PCR reads. The sample has over 400,000 distinct CDR3 sequences; 10% to 15% are singletons. J lost 0 bases, V lost 5 bases, and 3 bases had no gene match. This CDR3 has 16 amino acids. Per germline, CDR1 SGHTA and CDR2 FQGTGA. This clonotype was counted between two and nine times. Its antigen is still unknown. The chain joins TRBV7-3 to TRBJ2-6, with 8 nucleotides matching TRBD1. The clonotype originates from a man aged 50-59 years who received an inactivated influenza vaccine. The source material was PBMCs from blood, sampled roughly 47 days after vaccination. CDR3: CASSITGGSGANVLTF. The CDR3 coding sequence is TGTGCCAGCAGCATCACAGGGGGCTCTGGGGCCAACGTCCTGACTTTC. The full variable domain, its missing parts supplied by reference TRBV7-3 and TRBJ2-6, is GAGVSQTPSNKVTEKGKYVELRCDPISGHTALYWYRQSLGQGPEFLIYFQGTGAADDSGLPNDRFFAVRPEGSVSTLKIQRTERGDSAVYLCASSITGGSGANVLTFGAGSRLTVL.